This T cell receptor beta chain emerged from a study of T cell responses to AZD1222 COVID-19 vaccine. General study points: Spike was spanned by vaccine-associated CD4 TCRs, with dominance at 160-218 and 743-854. Donors skewed white British and female; clonal diversity was possibly underestimated.

A word on this clone: As yet, its antigen is unknown.

Produced via immunoSEQ multiplex PCR; TCRdb's table is partial and in-frame only. The sample lists roughly 100,000 clones; over 75% were seen once. The clonotype comes from an adult in good health. The sequencing used peripheral blood, collected on day 0 of AZD1222 vaccination.

The CDR3 region is CATSRVPGTDFTYEQYF. The CDR3 DNA is TGTGCCACCAGCAGAGTCCCGGGCACGGATTTTACCTACGAGCAGTACTTC. The chain recombines TRBV15 with TRBJ2-7; unclear D gene. The CDR3 runs 17 residues. Trimming left V 1 base short and J 2 bases short, with 18 bases between. Germline V gives CDR1 LNHNV, CDR2 YYDKDF (reference sequence).